This TCR beta chain was obtained from a study of T cell responses to AZD1222 COVID-19 vaccine. Study as a whole: Second-dose recipients at about 4 or about 12 weeks were treated as one pooled group. Findings and limits, study-wide: Donor demographics were predominantly white British with a female majority; clonal diversity may be underestimated. Sampling captured repertoires only after the peak T cell response. Nearly half of spike-specific TCRs reportedly go after variant regions that carry no mutations.

As for this clone: Its antigen remains unknown.

The CDR3 sequence is 14 residues long. Trimming stripped 3 bases from V and 5 bases from J, with 13 bases between. The germline V gene has CDR1 SGHKS and CDR2 YYEKEE (reference sequence). Assay: immunoSEQ multiplex PCR; the TCRdb copy retains only in-frame clones and omits some. The sample lists about 130,000 clones; around 90% were seen once. The chain has TRBV5-5 and TRBJ2-3; D not certain. The TCR sequence derives from an adult in good health. This specimen was peripheral blood, taken on day 0 of AZD1222 vaccination. Written as DNA, the CDR3 is TGTGCCAGCAGCTCCCTCCACCTCGTAGATACGCAGTATTTT. Translating it yields CASSSLHLVDTQYF.